The next 30 T cell receptor beta chains were all read from a single sample in a study of cytomegalovirus exposure and HLA in healthy donors (dated by TCRdb to about 2017). Libraries were built with the immunoSEQ multiplex PCR assay. A mixture of 60 forward primers for TCR Vbeta segments and 13 reverse primers for TCR Jbeta segments was used in the multiplex PCR. Not all clones reach the TCRdb copy of this immuneACCESS table, which keeps in-frame sequences only. Checked studies attribute under half of the gap to unresolved V genes and leave the rest unexplained. Counted in this sample were about 240,000 clones; 70% to 90% of them appeared once. Less than 8.5% of the sample goes to the ten largest clones. The sample comprised PBMCs. Receptors originate from a woman aged 60-75 years in good health and CMV-seropositive.

This chain uses TRBV6-4 with TRBJ1-5; TRBD1 matches 7 bases. There are 14 residues in the CDR3. J gave up 6 bases and V 3 bases, and 5 bases lay outside the gene matches. From germline, CDR1 is MRHNA and CDR2 SNTAGT. This CDR3 reads CASSESGGGQPQHF. The CDR3 nucleotides are TGTGCCAGCAGTGAATCAGGGGGAGGTCAGCCCCAGCATTTT.

The rearrangement links TRBV2 to TRBJ2-7; TRBD2 agrees at 13 bases. Germline V gives CDR1 SNHLY, CDR2 FYNNEI. Germline trimming cut 9 bases from V and 3 bases from J; bases unmatched to any gene: 8. The CDR3 loop spans 15 amino acids. CDR3 residues: CASGLAGAQNYEQYF. CDR3 bases: TGTGCCAGTGGACTAGCGGGAGCTCAAAACTACGAGCAGTACTTC. Combining the CDR3 with reference TRBV2 and TRBJ2-7 gives the whole variable domain EPEVTQTPSHQVTQMGQEVILRCVPISNHLYFYWYRQILGQKVEFLVSFYNNEISEKSEIFDDQFSVERPDGSNFTLKIRSTKLEDSAMYFCASGLAGAQNYEQYFGPGTRLTVT.

The chain combines TRBV18 with TRBJ2-5; the D gene is possibly TRBD2 (6 bases). The CDR3 is 13 residues long. Germline assignment: CDR1 KGHSH and CDR2 LQKENI. Trimming took off 3 bases at V and 11 bases at J, with 16 bases between the two ends. CDR3 DNA sequence: TGTGCCAGCTCACCGGGTAGGCGGGACGATCAGTACTTC. Its protein is CASSPGRRDDQYF.

The chain joins TRBV10-3 to TRBJ2-7; TRBD1 agrees at 10 bases. Per germline, CDR1 ENHRY and CDR2 SYGVKD. The junction had 5 bases not matched to a gene; V was cut back by 5 bases and J by 4 bases. The CDR3 length is 14 residues. CDR3 region: CAISPPGQGYEQYF. Written as DNA, the CDR3 is TGTGCCATCAGTCCTCCGGGACAGGGGTACGAGCAGTACTTC.

This chain connects TRBV28 to TRBJ2-1; TRBD1 matches at 7 bases. After removal of 5 bases from V and 0 bases from J, the junction contained 4 bases not matched to a gene. The CDR3 has 15 residues. Looked up from germline, CDR1 is MDHEN and CDR2 is SYDVKM. CDR3 nucleotide sequence: TGTGCCAGCAGTGAGTCAGGGGGCTCCTACAATGAGCAGTTCTTC. This translates into CASSESGGSYNEQFF.

This chain uses TRBV5-1 with TRBJ2-7, with D perhaps TRBD2 (5 bases). CDR3 length: 14 amino acids. Germline V lookup: CDR1 SGHRS, CDR2 YFSETQ. V lost 5 bases to trimming and J lost 0 bases, with 12 bases between them. The CDR3 here is CASREDPSSYEQYF. The CDR3 coding sequence is TGCGCCAGCAGGGAGGACCCGAGCTCCTACGAGCAGTACTTC.

The count of this clone is one. V gene TRBV29-1 combines with J gene TRBJ2-7, with 11 bases matching TRBD2. The CDR3 contains 13 residues. V lost 4 bases to trimming and J lost 6 bases; unmatched junction nucleotides: 5. Germline V lookup: CDR1 SQVTM, CDR2 ANQGSEA. The chain's CDR3 is CSVASGRTGEQYF. The CDR3 DNA reads as TGCAGCGTTGCTAGCGGGAGGACGGGCGAGCAGTACTTC.

This clone was detected a few times. The chain couples TRBV6-1 to TRBJ2-1, with a possible D match to TRBD1 (6 bases). The germline CDR1 and CDR2 sequences are MNHNS and SASEGT. The length of the CDR3 is 13 residues. Deletions cut 5 bases from V and 13 bases from J, with 18 bases between. Here the CDR3 reads CASSTGNEGLQFF. CDR3 sequence (DNA): TGTGCCAGCAGTACAGGGAATGAGGGTTTACAGTTCTTC.

This clone appeared a single time. The gene calls are TRBV11-3 and TRBJ2-6; TRBD1 matches at 8 bases. CDR1 is SGHNT and CDR2 is YENEEA in the germline V gene. The CDR3 spans 17 residues. Unmatched junction bases numbered 10, after V lost 8 bases and J lost 1 base. The CDR3 region is CASSPGTGISGANVLTF. As DNA, the CDR3 is TGTGCCAGCTCTCCCGGGACAGGAATTTCTGGGGCCAACGTCCTGACTTTC.

The CDR3 DNA is TGTGCCACCAGCCCCGGACAGGCGGGAACTAATGAAAAACTGTTTTTT. It yields the protein CATSPGQAGTNEKLFF. V is TRBV15 and J is TRBJ1-4; TRBD1 agrees at 7 bases. Germline-derived CDR1 and CDR2 are LNHNV and YYDKDF (reference sequence). V lost 5 bases to trimming and J lost 1 base; unmatched junction nucleotides: 7. This CDR3 spans 16 amino acids.

J is TRBJ1-2 and V is TRBV5-4; D not resolved. CDR3 length: 12 residues. Trimming stripped 2 bases from V and 4 bases from J, with 6 bases between. The germline gives CDR1 SGHNT, CDR2 YYREEE (reference sequence). This chain's CDR3 is CASSFEGYGYTF. The CDR3 nucleotides are TGTGCCAGCAGCTTTGAGGGCTATGGCTACACCTTC.

The chain recombines TRBV28 with TRBJ2-3; 7 nucleotides line up with TRBD2. The CDR3 is made up of 13 amino acids. The trim removed 6 bases at V and 6 bases at J, leaving 6 bases unmatched. Per germline, CDR1 MDHEN and CDR2 SYDVKM. The DNA for the CDR3 is TGTGCCAGCAGCGGAGGGAGGGCGGATACGCAGTATTTT. It specifies CASSGGRADTQYF.

This clone appeared once. The chain joins TRBV18 to TRBJ2-7; TRBD2 is a possible D gene (5 bases). Germline CDR1 is KGHSH and CDR2 is LQKENI. V was shortened by 5 bases and J by 1 base, with 9 bases between the two germline ends. This CDR3 region has 13 residues. The CDR3 loop is CASSSTRSYEQYF. DNA of the CDR3: TGTGCCAGCTCATCAACTAGATCCTACGAGCAGTACTTC.

This clone turned up a few times. V and J are TRBV6-1 and TRBJ2-7, with 12 bases that match TRBD2. The CDR3 sequence is 15 residues long. Germline V lookup: CDR1 MNHNS, CDR2 SASEGT. The junction had 6 bases not matched to a gene; V was cut back by 7 bases and J by 2 bases. The CDR3 spells CASTQRTSGTYEQYF. DNA for the CDR3: TGTGCCAGCACCCAACGGACTAGCGGGACCTACGAGCAGTACTTC.

The J gene is TRBJ1-5, the V gene TRBV10-1, with 8 positions matching TRBD1. V was clipped by 6 bases and J by 4 bases; unmatched bases: 14. This CDR3 contains 17 residues. Germline CDR1 is WNHNN and CDR2 is SYGVQD (reference sequence). CDR3 DNA: TGCGCCAGCAGCGAGGAGGATGACAGGGGTCAGAATCAGCCCCAGCATTTT. Translation gives CASSEEDDRGQNQPQHF.

This clone was picked up a small number of times. The V gene is TRBV30, the J gene TRBJ1-5, with a possible D match to TRBD1 (6 bases). The germline V gene encodes CDR1 GTSNPN and CDR2 SVGIG (reference sequence). Trimming removed 5 bases from V and 6 bases from J, with 17 bases in between. This CDR3 is built from 14 residues. This CDR3 reads CAWGVGGAVQPQHF. CDR3 DNA: TGTGCCTGGGGGGTCGGGGGGGCGGTTCAGCCCCAGCATTTT.

This sequence joins TRBV2 and TRBJ2-1; maybe TRBD1 (5 bases). This CDR3 spans 17 amino acids. With 5 bases removed from V and 2 bases from J, the gap between germline ends came to 19 bases. CDR1 SNHLY and CDR2 FYNNEI come from the germline V gene. CDR3 loop: CASSLGLQGNPYNEQFF. The CDR3 DNA follows: TGTGCCAGCAGTTTGGGTCTTCAGGGTAATCCCTACAATGAGCAGTTCTTC.

The CDR3 DNA is TGTGCCAGCAGTCCCGGGACTAGCGGGTTCTACGAGCAGTACTTC. Amino acid sequence: CASSPGTSGFYEQYF. V and J are TRBV28 and TRBJ2-7; 12 nucleotides agree with TRBD2. Looked up from germline, CDR1 is MDHEN and CDR2 is SYDVKM. This CDR3 spans 15 amino acids. V shed 5 bases, J shed 3 bases, and the junction held 5 bases outside the gene matches.

The chain has TRBV7-9 and TRBJ2-3; a possible D gene is TRBD2 (5 bases). Germline CDR1 is SEHNR and CDR2 is FQNEAQ (reference sequence). There are 15 residues in the CDR3. Trimming removed 5 bases at V and 4 bases at J, with 16 bases between. The CDR3 spells CASSPLAESADTQYF. The CDR3 DNA follows: TGTGCCAGCAGCCCCCTAGCCGAGTCGGCAGATACGCAGTATTTT.

The table lists this clone with a few counts. The same CDR3 is also encoded by other DNA sequences in this sample. The V and J genes are TRBV18 and TRBJ1-1; 8 bases are shared with TRBD1. V was clipped by 2 bases and J by 2 bases; unmatched bases: 4. Germline V CDR1 and CDR2: KGHSH, LQKENI. The CDR3 has 15 amino acids. The CDR3 here is CASSPGTGGNTEAFF. The CDR3 nucleotides are TGTGCCAGCTCACCAGGAACAGGGGGTAACACTGAAGCTTTCTTT.

J is TRBJ1-2 and V is TRBV27, with TRBD1 identical over 7 bases. The CDR3 length is 15 residues. Trimming took 6 bases from V and 1 from J; bases not matched to a gene: 8. Looked up from germline, CDR1 is MNHEY and CDR2 is SMNVEV (reference sequence). Written as DNA, the CDR3 is TGTGCCAGCAGACCCGCTTACAGGGGTAACTATGGCTACACCTTC. Its translation is CASRPAYRGNYGYTF.

The CDR3 DNA reads TGTGCCACCAGCAGGGGACTAGCGGGAGGGCGTGGCACCGGGGAGCTGTTTTTT. Its translation is CATSRGLAGGRGTGELFF. The rearrangement links TRBV15 to TRBJ2-2; 16 positions agree with TRBD2. Germline loops: CDR1 LNHNV, CDR2 YYDKDF (reference sequence). The V gene end was trimmed by 3 bases and the J gene end by 4 bases; junction bases not matched to a gene: 5. This CDR3 region has 18 residues. The full variable domain, rest sourced from reference TRBV15 and TRBJ2-2, is DAMVIQNPRYQVTQFGKPVTLSCSQTLNHNVMYWYQQKSSQAPKLLFHYYDKDFNNEADTPDNFQSRRPNTSFCFLDIRSPGLGDTAMYLCATSRGLAGGRGTGELFFGEGSRLTVL.

In DNA form, the CDR3 reads TGTGCCAGCACCCAAACAGGGGGACCGAATCAGCCCCAGCATTTT. Amino acids: CASTQTGGPNQPQHF. The chain joins TRBV28 to TRBJ1-5, with TRBD1 identical over 8 bases. The V gene's germline CDR1 is MDHEN and CDR2 SYDVKM. The CDR3 is 15 residues long. V lost 7 bases and J lost 4; bases outside the gene matches: 9. Full variable domain (outside the CDR3, taken from reference TRBV28 and TRBJ1-5): DVKVTQSSRYLVKRTGEKVFLECVQDMDHENMFWYRQDPGLGLRLIYFSYDVKMKEKGDIPEGYSVSREKKERFSLILESASTNQTSMYLCASTQTGGPNQPQHFGDGTRLSIL.

This sequence joins TRBV5-4 and TRBJ2-2; a possible D gene is TRBD2 (7 bases). Trimming left V 2 bases short and J 4 bases short, with 12 bases between. The germline gives CDR1 SGHNT, CDR2 YYREEE (reference sequence). The CDR3 runs to 15 residues. CDR3 sequence reads: CASSFEGGGTGELFF. DNA for the CDR3: TGTGCCAGCAGCTTTGAGGGAGGGGGCACCGGGGAGCTGTTTTTT. The full variable domain, with the rest looked up from reference TRBV5-4 and TRBJ2-2, is ETGVTQSPTHLIKTRGQQVTLRCSSQSGHNTVSWYQQALGQGPQFIFQYYREEENGRGNFPPRFSGLQFPNYSSELNVNALELDDSALYLCASSFEGGGTGELFFGEGSRLTVL.

This chain uses TRBV7-9 with TRBJ1-2; D gene ambiguous. The CDR3 length is 15 residues. CDR1 and CDR2 (germline): SEHNR, FQNEAQ (reference sequence). Deletions cut 5 bases from V and 4 bases from J, with 17 bases between. The CDR3: CASSPAGYGSYGYTF. CDR3 sequence (DNA): TGTGCCAGCAGCCCCGCGGGGTATGGGAGCTATGGCTACACCTTC. Using reference TRBV7-9 and TRBJ1-2 for the parts outside the CDR3, the full variable domain is DTGVSQNPRHKITKRGQNVTFRCDPISEHNRLYWYRQTLGQGPEFLTYFQNEAQLEKSRLLSDRFSAERPKGSFSTLEIQRTEQGDSAMYLCASSPAGYGSYGYTFGSGTRLTVV.

CDR3 in DNA: TGTGCCAGCAGCAAGGAGGCCCAAGTCTGGAGCTACGAGCAGTACTTC. This sequence encodes CASSKEAQVWSYEQYF. The J gene is TRBJ2-7, the V gene TRBV9; TRBD2 might be the D (5 bases). In germline, CDR1 is SGDLS, CDR2 YYNGEE. The CDR3 has 16 residues. Trimming pared 4 bases from V and 3 bases from J, leaving 20 bases between.

Only one count was recorded for this clone. This chain joins TRBV11-2 and TRBJ1-1; D gene uncertain. V lost 0 bases and J 0 bases, leaving 8 bases between the germline ends. Germline V gives CDR1 SGHAT, CDR2 FQNNGV. This CDR3 has 15 residues. CDR3 in amino acids: CASSLDPGMNTEAFF. Written as DNA, the CDR3 is TGTGCCAGCAGCTTAGATCCGGGGATGAACACTGAAGCTTTCTTT.

This clone was recorded a few times. The CDR3 bases are TGCGCCAGCAGCCAAGACCCGGGACAGGGCTACGAGCAGTACTTC. This gives the protein CASSQDPGQGYEQYF. The chain is built from TRBV4-1 and TRBJ2-7; 9 nucleotides line up with TRBD1. The V gene end was trimmed by 0 bases and the J gene end by 3 bases; junction bases not matched to a gene: 3. The CDR3 spans 15 residues. Germline CDR1 and CDR2: MGHRA and YSYEKL.

This clone was seen more than once but under ten times. The chain joins TRBV7-9 to TRBJ2-5, with D tentatively TRBD1 (6 bases). Per germline, CDR1 SEHNR and CDR2 FQNEAQ (reference sequence). The CDR3 is 14 amino acids. V was trimmed by 3 bases and J by 0 bases, leaving 8 bases between them. The CDR3 here is CASSFGQYQETQYF. The CDR3 coding sequence is TGTGCCAGCAGCTTCGGACAGTACCAAGAGACCCAGTACTTC.

The chain employs TRBV4-1 and TRBJ1-2; a weak D match, TRBD1 (5 bases). This CDR3 spans 14 amino acids. The germline V gene encodes CDR1 MGHRA and CDR2 YSYEKL. V gave up 4 bases and J gave up 4 bases, with 13 bases separating them. The CDR3, as DNA: TGCGCCAGCAGCCCTCGGGGGGATGGCTATGGCTACACCTTC. Protein sequence: CASSPRGDGYGYTF.